One sample yielded the 3 T cell receptor beta chains listed below, sequenced in a study of blood T cells in healthy people across ages. For the second PCR, which ran for about 6 to 11 cycles, a sample-barcoded 5' primer and a J-beta primer mix were used. MiXCR, run by TCRdb on the 5' RACE reads, gives a single entry per CDR3 protein. Here the sample spans around 800,000 distinct CDR3 sequences, roughly 26% being singletons. These data also featured in a second study, about T cells of mothers and their children.

Sequenced: blood. The receptors were gathered from a boy aged 5-17 years in good health.

This clonotype has just a few counts. The chain carries TRBV12-3 or TRBV12-4 and TRBJ2-7; TRBD1 aligns across 7 bases. The CDR3 covers 13 residues. V trimming: 8 bases; J trimming: 3 bases; junction bases outside the gene matches: 7. The CDR3 bases are TGTGCCAGCCGACAGGGTGATGTCTACGAGCAGTACTTC. This encodes CASRQGDVYEQYF.

The rearrangement links TRBV6-1 to TRBJ2-7, with D perhaps TRBD1 or TRBD2 (6 bases each). The CDR3 length is 15 residues. Looked up from germline, CDR1 is MNHNS and CDR2 is SASEGT. Trimming pared 9 bases from V and 0 bases from J, leaving 18 bases between. CDR3 protein: CASTYGGTNSYEQYF. CDR3 nucleotides: TGTGCCAGTACGTATGGGGGGACAAACTCCTACGAGCAGTACTTC.

This clonotype has only a few counts. The rearrangement links TRBV5-1 to TRBJ1-4; 9 positions agree with TRBD1. CDR1 is SGHRS, CDR2 YFSETQ, per germline. This CDR3 comprises 15 residues. With V trimmed by 4 bases and J by 2 bases, 3 bases remained unmatched. The CDR3 sequence is CASSVGQGTNEKLFF. The CDR3 coding sequence is TGCGCCAGCAGCGTTGGACAGGGGACTAATGAAAAACTGTTTTTT.